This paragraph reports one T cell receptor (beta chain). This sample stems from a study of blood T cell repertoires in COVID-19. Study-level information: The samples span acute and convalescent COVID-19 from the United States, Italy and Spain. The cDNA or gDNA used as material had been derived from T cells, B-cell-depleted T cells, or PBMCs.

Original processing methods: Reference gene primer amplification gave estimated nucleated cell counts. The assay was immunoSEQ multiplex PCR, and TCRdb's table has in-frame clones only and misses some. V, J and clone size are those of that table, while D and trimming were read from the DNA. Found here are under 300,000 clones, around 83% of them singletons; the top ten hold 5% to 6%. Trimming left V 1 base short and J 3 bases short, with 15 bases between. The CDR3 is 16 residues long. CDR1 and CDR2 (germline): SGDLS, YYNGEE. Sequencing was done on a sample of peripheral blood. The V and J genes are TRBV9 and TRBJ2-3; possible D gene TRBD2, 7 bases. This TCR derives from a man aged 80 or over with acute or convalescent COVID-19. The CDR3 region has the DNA TGTGCCAGCAGCGTATCGGGGGGCAGCGGGACAGATACGCAGTATTTT. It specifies CASSVSGGSGTDTQYF.